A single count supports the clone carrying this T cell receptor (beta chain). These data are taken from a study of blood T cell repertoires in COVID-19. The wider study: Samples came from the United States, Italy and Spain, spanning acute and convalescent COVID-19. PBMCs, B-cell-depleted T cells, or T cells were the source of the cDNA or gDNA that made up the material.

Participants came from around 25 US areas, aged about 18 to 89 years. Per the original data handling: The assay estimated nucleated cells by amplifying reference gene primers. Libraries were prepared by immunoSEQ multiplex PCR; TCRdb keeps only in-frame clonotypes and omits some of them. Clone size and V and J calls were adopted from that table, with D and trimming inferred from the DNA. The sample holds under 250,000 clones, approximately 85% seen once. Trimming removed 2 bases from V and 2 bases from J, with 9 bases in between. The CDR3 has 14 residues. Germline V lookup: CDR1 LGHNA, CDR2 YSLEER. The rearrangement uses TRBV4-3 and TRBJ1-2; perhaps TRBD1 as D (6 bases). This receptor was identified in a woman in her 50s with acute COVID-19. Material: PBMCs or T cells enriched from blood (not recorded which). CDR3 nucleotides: TGCGCCAGCAGCCAATATGGACAGAACTATGGCTACACCTTC. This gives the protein CASSQYGQNYGYTF.